This T cell receptor (beta chain) is from a study of regulatory T cells in long-lasting Graves disease. For TCR beta, libraries came from iRepertoire HTBI primers and Arm-PCR of CDR3 regions. From the multiplex PCR reads, TCRdb called clonotypes with MiXCR, one entry per CDR3 protein. The table includes 350,000 to 450,000 distinct CDR3 sequences, around 16% detected once. Whole-study findings and limits: Graves' patients with persistent disease showed TCR diversity lower than patients newly diagnosed.

For this clonotype: As yet, its antigen is unknown. A much larger clone differs by one base, so this may be a read error.

The CDR3 consists of 14 residues. Germline CDR1 MDHEN, CDR2 SYDVKM. The sample's time point: newly diagnosed GD, antithyroid drugs for less than 3 months. RNA extracted from PBMCs served as the sequencing template. EDTA tubes received roughly 10 milliliters of drawn peripheral blood. This sample also belongs to another study, concerning T cells in Graves' hyperthyroidism and ophthalmopathy. That study reports: From stable hyperthyroidism, ophthalmopathy was set apart by a 13 V-J model.

The receptor was isolated from a woman in her 40s with Graves disease. The sample in question was peripheral blood mononuclear cells (PBMCs), obtained at new diagnosis, from a patient treated with antithyroid drugs. The chain recombines TRBV28 with TRBJ2-7; 9 nucleotides align to TRBD2. CDR3 in amino acids: CANSLMAGGREQYF. CDR3 DNA: TGTGCCAACAGTTTAATGGCGGGAGGGCGCGAGCAGTACTTC.